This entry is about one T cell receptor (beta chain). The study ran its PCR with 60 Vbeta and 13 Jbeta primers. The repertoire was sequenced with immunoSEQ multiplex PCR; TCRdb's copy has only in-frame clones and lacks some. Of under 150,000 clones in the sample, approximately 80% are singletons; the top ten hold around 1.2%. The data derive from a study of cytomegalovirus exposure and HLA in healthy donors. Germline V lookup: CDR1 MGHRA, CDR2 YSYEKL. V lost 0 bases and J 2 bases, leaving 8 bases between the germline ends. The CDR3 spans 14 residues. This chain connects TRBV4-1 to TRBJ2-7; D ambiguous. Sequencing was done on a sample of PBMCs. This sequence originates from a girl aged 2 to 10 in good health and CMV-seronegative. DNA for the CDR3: TGCGCCAGCAGCCAAGATCCAGGAACCTACGAGCAGTACTTC. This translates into CASSQDPGTYEQYF.